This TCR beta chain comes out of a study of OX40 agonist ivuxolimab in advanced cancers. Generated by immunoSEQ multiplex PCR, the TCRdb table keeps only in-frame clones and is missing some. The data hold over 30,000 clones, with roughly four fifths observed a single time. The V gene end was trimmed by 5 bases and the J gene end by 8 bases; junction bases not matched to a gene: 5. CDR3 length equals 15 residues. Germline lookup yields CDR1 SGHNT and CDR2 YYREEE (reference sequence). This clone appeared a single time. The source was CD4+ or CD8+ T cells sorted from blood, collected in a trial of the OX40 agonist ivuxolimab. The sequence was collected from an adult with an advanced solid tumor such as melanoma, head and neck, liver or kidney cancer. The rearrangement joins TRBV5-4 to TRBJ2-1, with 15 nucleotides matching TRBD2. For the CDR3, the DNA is TGTGCCAGCAGACAAGGACTAGCGGGAGGGGATGAGCAGTTCTTC. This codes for CASRQGLAGGDEQFF.